The 30 T cell receptor beta chains reported below all come from one sample, sequenced in a study of OX40 agonist ivuxolimab in advanced cancers. The table came from immunoSEQ multiplex PCR; TCRdb's copy has only in-frame clones and leaves some out. The table has 90,000 to 100,000 clones, roughly 90% seen once. Sequences were derived from CD4+ or CD8+ T cells sorted from blood, sampled in a trial of the OX40 agonist ivuxolimab. These receptors came from an adult with an advanced solid tumor such as melanoma, head and neck, liver or kidney cancer.

The J gene is TRBJ2-2, the V gene TRBV6-1; 10 bases map to TRBD1. The CDR3 covers 14 residues. From germline, CDR1 is MNHNS and CDR2 SASEGT. Trimming cost V 4 bases and J 5 bases; bases outside gene matches: 1. As DNA, the CDR3 is TGTGCCAGCAGTGGGGGACAGGGGACCGGGGAGCTGTTTTTT. This codes for CASSGGQGTGELFF.

The chain couples TRBV5-1 to TRBJ2-6, with a weak D call TRBD2 (5 bases). The V gene's germline CDR1 is SGHRS and CDR2 YFSETQ. The V end was cut by 0 bases, the J end by 0 bases, with 7 bases between. The CDR3 totals 16 residues. The CDR3: CASSLAGVSGANVLTF. DNA for the CDR3: TGCGCCAGCAGCTTGGCCGGGGTCTCTGGGGCCAACGTCCTGACTTTC. The full variable domain, with the rest looked up from reference TRBV5-1 and TRBJ2-6, is KAGVTQTPRYLIKTRGQQVTLSCSPISGHRSVSWYQQTPGQGLQFLFEYFSETQRNKGNFPGRFSGRQFSNSRSEMNVSTLELGDSALYLCASSLAGVSGANVLTFGAGSRLTVL.

The J gene is TRBJ1-1, the V gene TRBV28; D not resolved. CDR1 MDHEN and CDR2 SYDVKM come from the germline V gene. With 4 bases removed from V and 5 bases from J, the gap between germline ends came to 8 bases. The CDR3 is made up of 12 amino acids. CDR3: CASSSRRTEAFF. In DNA, the CDR3 is TGTGCCAGCAGTTCCCGTAGGACTGAAGCTTTCTTT. Supplemented by reference TRBV28 and TRBJ1-1, the full variable domain reads DVKVTQSSRYLVKRTGEKVFLECVQDMDHENMFWYRQDPGLGLRLIYFSYDVKMKEKGDIPEGYSVSREKKERFSLILESASTNQTSMYLCASSSRRTEAFFGQGTRLTVV.

The chain employs TRBV7-3 and TRBJ2-3; 14 bases fit TRBD2. The trim removed 4 bases at V and 6 bases at J, leaving 9 bases unmatched. This CDR3 region has 17 residues. Germline assignment: CDR1 SGHTA and CDR2 FQGTGA. The CDR3 DNA is TGTGCCAGCAGCTCTGGGACTAGCGGGGGCATGGGTGATACGCAGTATTTT. It yields the protein CASSSGTSGGMGDTQYF.

The V gene is TRBV7-2, the J gene TRBJ2-7; 8 bases line up with TRBD2. The CDR3 loop spans 14 amino acids. CDR1 is SGHTA, CDR2 FQGNSA, per germline. The junction had 5 bases not matched to a gene; V was cut back by 4 bases and J by 3 bases. The DNA for the CDR3 is TGTGCCAGCAGCTCGGGGGGGAGTAGCTACGAGCAGTACTTC. Protein: CASSSGGSSYEQYF.

This clone was detected only once. The V gene is TRBV28, the J gene TRBJ2-1; 10 nucleotides line up with TRBD1. Germline V lookup: CDR1 MDHEN, CDR2 SYDVKM. The CDR3 has 17 amino acids. V lost 0 bases and J lost 3; bases outside the gene matches: 5. The CDR3 nucleotides are TGTGCCAGCAGTTTATGGGCCGGGACAGGGGACTACAATGAGCAGTTCTTC. Translated, it gives CASSLWAGTGDYNEQFF.

V usage is TRBV11-2 and J usage is TRBJ2-3, with D uncertain. The V end lost 3 bases, the J end lost 1 base, and 5 bases lay between the germline ends. The CDR3 is 13 residues long. Germline V CDR1 and CDR2: SGHAT, FQNNGV. This CDR3 reads CASSFSRTDTQYF. The CDR3 DNA reads TGTGCCAGCAGCTTCTCCCGCACAGATACGCAGTATTTT. The full variable domain, in which reference TRBV11-2 and TRBJ2-3 provide the parts outside the CDR3, is EAGVAQSPRYKIIEKRQSVAFWCNPISGHATLYWYQQILGQGPKLLIQFQNNGVVDDSQLPKDRFSAERLKGVDSTLKIQPAKLEDSAVYLCASSFSRTDTQYFGPGTRLTVL.

The gene calls are TRBV9 and TRBJ1-5; D may be TRBD1 (5 bases). There are 14 residues in the CDR3. In germline, CDR1 is SGDLS, CDR2 YYNGEE. Between the trimmed V and J ends, which lost 4 bases and 1 base, there was a span of 9 bases. Here the CDR3 DNA reads TGTGCCAGCAGCTGGGACGGAAGCAATCAGCCCCAGCATTTT. The encoded protein is CASSWDGSNQPQHF.

This chain joins TRBV10-2 and TRBJ1-2; D is uncertain. The V gene lost 0 bases and the J gene lost 3 bases, with 14 bases spanning the gap. This CDR3 spans 16 amino acids. CDR1 WSHSY and CDR2 SAAADI come from the germline V gene. As DNA, the CDR3 is TGCGCCAGCAGTGAGTCTGCCGGAAGTTCCTACTATGGCTACACCTTC. Protein product: CASSESAGSSYYGYTF.

This clone was seen only a few times. The V gene is TRBV9, the J gene TRBJ1-5; tentative D call: TRBD1 (5 bases). The CDR3 extends over 15 amino acids. The V gene lost 4 bases and the J gene lost 5 bases, with 16 bases spanning the gap. CDR1 and CDR2 from the germline V gene are SGDLS and YYNGEE. The CDR3 sequence is CASSNLGTAHQPQHF. In DNA, the CDR3 is TGTGCCAGCAGCAACTTAGGGACTGCCCATCAGCCCCAGCATTTT.

The V and J genes are TRBV5-1 and TRBJ2-1; 7 bases fit TRBD2. With V trimmed by 4 bases and J by 7 bases, 17 bases remained unmatched. The CDR3 contains 17 residues. CDR1 and CDR2 (germline): SGHRS, YFSETQ. CDR3 DNA: TGCGCCAGCAGCGAACCGGTAGGGCGGGAGAGTAGGAATGAGCAGTTCTTC. Translation: CASSEPVGRESRNEQFF.

This clone was found once. The CDR3 region is CASSLTSGTYEQYF. The CDR3 nucleotides are TGTGCCAGCAGCCTGACTAGCGGGACTTACGAGCAGTACTTC. V and J are TRBV7-2 and TRBJ2-7; TRBD2 matches at 11 bases. From germline, CDR1 is SGHTA and CDR2 FQGNSA. V was clipped by 5 bases and J by 4 bases; unmatched bases: 4. The CDR3 totals 14 residues.

This clone showed up just once. The chain is built from TRBV2 and TRBJ1-6; the match to TRBD1 covers 7 bases. This CDR3 spans 14 amino acids. The V gene end was trimmed by 5 bases and the J gene end by 5 bases; junction bases not matched to a gene: 3. Per the germline V gene, CDR1 is SNHLY and CDR2 is FYNNEI. The CDR3 nucleotides are TGTGCCAGCAGTCCCGGGACAGATAATTCACCCCTCCACTTT. Its protein is CASSPGTDNSPLHF. Supplemented by reference TRBV2 and TRBJ1-6, the full variable domain reads EPEVTQTPSHQVTQMGQEVILRCVPISNHLYFYWYRQILGQKVEFLVSFYNNEISEKSEIFDDQFSVERPDGSNFTLKIRSTKLEDSAMYFCASSPGTDNSPLHFGNGTRLTVT.

The chain employs TRBV6-1 and TRBJ1-1, with a tentative D call TRBD1 (6 bases). CDR1 is MNHNS and CDR2 is SASEGT in the germline V gene. The V end lost 4 bases, the J end lost 1 base, and 7 bases lay between the germline ends. This CDR3 contains 13 residues. CDR3 in DNA: TGTGCCAGCAGTGGGACAGCGAACACTGAAGCTTTCTTT. Translating gives CASSGTANTEAFF.

The chain employs TRBV30 and TRBJ2-7; D remains ambiguous. The CDR3 has 15 residues. Trimming removed 2 bases at V and 0 bases at J, with 14 bases between. Looked up from germline, CDR1 is GTSNPN and CDR2 is SVGIG (reference sequence). The CDR3: CAWSSGKVISYEQYF. CDR3 bases: TGTGCCTGGAGTTCCGGCAAGGTGATCTCCTACGAGCAGTACTTC.

This clone was recorded once. This chain uses TRBV10-2 with TRBJ2-1, with D possibly matching TRBD1 (6 bases). CDR3 size: 13 residues. Germline values: CDR1 WSHSY, CDR2 SAAADI. V shed 5 bases and J shed 4 bases, with 9 bases lying between them. The CDR3 loop reads CASSRGQYNEQFF. CDR3 nucleotides: TGCGCCAGCAGTCGCGGACAGTACAATGAGCAGTTCTTC.

This CDR3 is CASSFYGTTNEKLFF. The DNA of the CDR3 is TGTGCCAGCAGCTTTTACGGGACAACTAATGAAAAACTGTTTTTT. V and J are TRBV5-6 and TRBJ1-4; D is ambiguous. Germline loops: CDR1 SGHDT, CDR2 YYEEEE. The germline V and J ends were trimmed by 2 bases and 0 bases, with 8 bases remaining between them. The CDR3 contains 15 residues. Full variable domain (outside the CDR3, taken from reference TRBV5-6 and TRBJ1-4): DAGVTQSPTHLIKTRGQQVTLRCSPKSGHDTVSWYQQALGQGPQFIFQYYEEEERQRGNFPDRFSGHQFPNYSSELNVNALLLGDSALYLCASSFYGTTNEKLFFGSGTQLSVL.

V usage is TRBV29-1 and J usage is TRBJ1-3; D is unclear. The CDR3 consists of 15 residues. Trimming took 7 bases from V and 2 from J, leaving 18 bases between them. Germline V lookup: CDR1 SQVTM, CDR2 ANQGSEA. In nucleotides, the CDR3 is TGCAGCGCCGCGGAAACACTGGGCACTGGAAACACCATATATTTT. Amino acids: CSAAETLGTGNTIYF.

The J gene is TRBJ1-3, the V gene TRBV6-4; the match to TRBD1 covers 9 bases. The germline gives CDR1 MRHNA, CDR2 SNTAGT. V shed 7 bases and J 1 base; nucleotides not matched to a gene: 5. This CDR3 is 15 amino acids long. CDR3 nucleotides: TGTGCCAGCAAGCTACAGGGGGCGTCTGGAAACACCATATATTTT. It is translated as CASKLQGASGNTIYF.

J is TRBJ1-5 and V is TRBV5-4; possibly TRBD1 for D (5 bases). Germline V gives CDR1 SGHNT, CDR2 YYREEE (reference sequence). V was cut by 1 base and J by 1 base, with 6 bases left in between. This CDR3 has 14 residues. The CDR3 sequence: CASSLQGSNQPQHF. The DNA for the CDR3 is TGTGCCAGCAGCTTGCAGGGCAGCAATCAGCCCCAGCATTTT.

The J gene is TRBJ2-7, the V gene TRBV25-1, with 9 bases that match TRBD1. The CDR3 runs to 13 residues. V dropped 8 bases and J dropped 9; count of bases not matched to a gene: 11. Germline V gene sequence: CDR1 MGHDK, CDR2 SYGVNS. The CDR3 loop is CASGLTGQGAQYF. The CDR3 coding sequence is TGTGCCAGCGGATTGACGGGACAGGGCGCGCAGTACTTC.

The V and J genes are TRBV9 and TRBJ2-5, with D possibly being TRBD2 (5 bases). The V end lost 0 bases, the J end lost 2 bases, and 11 bases lay between the germline ends. CDR1 is SGDLS and CDR2 is YYNGEE in the germline V gene. The length of the CDR3 is 15 residues. Here the CDR3 reads CASSVGLPGQETQYF. CDR3 DNA: TGTGCCAGCAGCGTAGGACTCCCGGGGCAAGAGACCCAGTACTTC. The full variable domain, in which reference TRBV9 and TRBJ2-5 provide the parts outside the CDR3, is DSGVTQTPKHLITATGQRVTLRCSPRSGDLSVYWYQQSLDQGLQFLIQYYNGEERAKGNILERFSAQQFPDLHSELNLSSLELGDSALYFCASSVGLPGQETQYFGPGTRLLVL.

The chain couples TRBV11-3 to TRBJ2-1; D ambiguous. The CDR3 consists of 13 residues. V lost 5 bases, J lost 8 bases, and 13 bases lay in between. Germline V gene lookup returns CDR1 SGHNT and CDR2 YENEEA. The CDR3 loop is CASSPALDHEQFF. CDR3 nucleotide sequence: TGTGCCAGCAGCCCCGCGTTGGATCATGAGCAGTTCTTC.

The chain employs TRBV6-1 and TRBJ1-5; D is ambiguous. In germline, CDR1 is MNHNS, CDR2 SASEGT. Trimming removed 6 bases from V and 5 bases from J, with 11 bases in between. The CDR3 spans 13 residues. The CDR3 nucleotides are TGTGCCAGCAGCCGGCATTGGGATCAGCCCCAGCATTTT. It specifies CASSRHWDQPQHF.

The V call is TRBV7-9, the J call TRBJ1-2, with 7 bases that match TRBD1. J was trimmed by 7 bases and V by 6 bases; bases with no gene match: 8. CDR1 and CDR2 (germline): SEHNR, FQNEAQ (reference sequence). CDR3 size: 13 residues. DNA for the CDR3: TGTGCCAGCAGTTTTGTCCAGGGGGTTGGCTACACCTTC. Amino acid sequence: CASSFVQGVGYTF.

This CDR3 reads CASSTTKNTEAFF. CDR3 in DNA: TGTGCCAGTAGTACCACTAAGAACACTGAAGCTTTCTTT. The chain employs TRBV19 and TRBJ1-1; D not resolved. V lost 4 bases, J lost 1 base, and 7 bases lay in between. CDR3 length: 13 amino acids. The germline V gene encodes CDR1 LNHDA and CDR2 SQIVND (reference sequence).

The CDR3 nucleotides are TGTGCCAGCAGCGTAGACCACAGACCCTCTGGAAACACCATATATTTT. Protein sequence: CASSVDHRPSGNTIYF. The chain joins TRBV9 to TRBJ1-3; D remains ambiguous. The CDR3 is 16 amino acids. The V end lost 0 bases, the J end lost 0 bases, and 10 bases lay between the germline ends. The germline V gene encodes CDR1 SGDLS and CDR2 YYNGEE.

This clone was detected only a few times. The same CDR3 also results from other DNA sequences found in this sample. The CDR3 nucleotides are TGTGCCTGGAGTGTGAGAGGGAGGGCCGGAACCGGGGAGCTGTTTTTT. Encoded protein: CAWSVRGRAGTGELFF. The J gene is TRBJ2-2, the V gene TRBV30, with TRBD2 matching over 7 bases. Germline CDR1 and CDR2: GTSNPN and SVGIG (reference sequence). Germline trimming cut 0 bases from V and 5 bases from J; bases unmatched to any gene: 9. This CDR3 has 16 residues. Full variable domain (rest looked up from reference TRBV30 and TRBJ2-2): SQTIHQWPATLVQPVGSPLSLECTVEGTSNPNLYWYRQAAGRGLQLLFYSVGIGQISSEVPQNLSASRPQDRQFILSSKKLLLSDSGFYLCAWSVRGRAGTGELFFGEGSRLTVL.

This clone was found once. The chain recombines TRBV5-1 with TRBJ2-3; possibly TRBD1 for D (6 bases). The CDR3 spans 15 residues. Germline V lookup: CDR1 SGHRS, CDR2 YFSETQ. V was pared by 2 bases and J by 2 bases, with 12 bases between. The CDR3 spells CASSFRGGTTDTQYF. The CDR3 DNA sequence: TGCGCCAGCAGCTTTAGAGGGGGTACCACAGATACGCAGTATTTT.

This sequence joins TRBV27 and TRBJ2-1; tentatively, D is TRBD2 (6 bases). This CDR3 has 16 residues. Germline CDR1 MNHEY, CDR2 SMNVEV (reference sequence). The germline V and J ends were trimmed by 7 bases and 5 bases, with 21 bases remaining between them. The CDR3 protein is CASTSPGGPNHNEQFF. The CDR3 region has the DNA TGTGCCAGCACCTCTCCCGGGGGTCCTAACCACAATGAGCAGTTCTTC.